This T cell receptor (beta chain) was recovered during a study of cytomegalovirus exposure and HLA in healthy donors. Study results and caveats: Overall, approximately 150 TCR beta chains were annotated as cytomegalovirus-associated. Rare TCR sequences predominated, though certain public TCRs were found in many donors. Previous analysis showed most TCR beta V segments were productive about 87% or about 30% of the time. Among CMV-associated TCR beta chains, most appeared HLA-restricted in a later analysis.

The CDR3 has 13 amino acids. V was cut by 2 bases and J by 1 base, with 7 bases left in between. CDR1 is SGHKS and CDR2 is YYEKEE in the germline V gene (reference sequence). Primers: 60 Vbeta forward and 13 Jbeta reverse. Profiled with immunoSEQ multiplex PCR; TCRdb holds only in-frame clones, not every one. The sample has just over 150,000 clones; approximately 85% are singletons. About this clone: Its antigen remains unknown.

Material: PBMCs. The chain combines TRBV5-5 with TRBJ2-7; no firm D call. The receptor was isolated from a man younger than 35 in good health and CMV-seropositive. The CDR3 loop reads CASSFWQSYEQYF. CDR3 bases: TGTGCCAGCAGCTTCTGGCAGTCCTACGAGCAGTACTTC.